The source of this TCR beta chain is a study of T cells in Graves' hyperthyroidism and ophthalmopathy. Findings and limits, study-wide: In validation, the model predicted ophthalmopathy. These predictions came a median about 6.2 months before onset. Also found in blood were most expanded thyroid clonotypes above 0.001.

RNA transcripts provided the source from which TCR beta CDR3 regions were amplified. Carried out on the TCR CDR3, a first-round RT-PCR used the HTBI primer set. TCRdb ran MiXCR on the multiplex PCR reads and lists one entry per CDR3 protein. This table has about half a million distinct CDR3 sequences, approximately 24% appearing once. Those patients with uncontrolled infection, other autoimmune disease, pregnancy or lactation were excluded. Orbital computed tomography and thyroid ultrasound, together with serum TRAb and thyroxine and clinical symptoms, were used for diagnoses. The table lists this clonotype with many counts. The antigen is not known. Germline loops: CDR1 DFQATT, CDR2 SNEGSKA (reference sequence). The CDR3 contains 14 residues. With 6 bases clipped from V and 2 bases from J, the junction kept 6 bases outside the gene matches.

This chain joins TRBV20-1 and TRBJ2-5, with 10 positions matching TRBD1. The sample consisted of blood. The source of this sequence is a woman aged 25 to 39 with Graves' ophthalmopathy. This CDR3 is CSAGGTGVQETQYF. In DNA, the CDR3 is TGCAGTGCAGGGGGGACAGGGGTTCAAGAGACCCAGTACTTC.